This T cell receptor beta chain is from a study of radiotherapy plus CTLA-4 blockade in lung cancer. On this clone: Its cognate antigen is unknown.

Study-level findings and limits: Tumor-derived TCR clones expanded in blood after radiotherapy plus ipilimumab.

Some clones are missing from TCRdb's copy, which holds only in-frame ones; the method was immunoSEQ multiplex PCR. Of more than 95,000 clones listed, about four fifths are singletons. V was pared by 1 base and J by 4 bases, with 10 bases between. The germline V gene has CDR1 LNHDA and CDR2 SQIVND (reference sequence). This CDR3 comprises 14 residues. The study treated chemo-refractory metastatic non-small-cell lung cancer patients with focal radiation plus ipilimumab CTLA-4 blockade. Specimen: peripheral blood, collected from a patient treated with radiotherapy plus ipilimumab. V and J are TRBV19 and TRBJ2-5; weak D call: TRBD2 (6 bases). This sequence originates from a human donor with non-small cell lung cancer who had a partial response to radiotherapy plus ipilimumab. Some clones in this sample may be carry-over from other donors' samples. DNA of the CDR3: TGTGCCAGTAGTATAGGCCTAGCGACAGAGACCCAGTACTTC. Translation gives CASSIGLATETQYF.